One sample yielded the 19 T cell receptor beta chains listed below, sequenced in a study of response to subunit inactivated influenza vaccine. TCRdb processed the RT-PCR reads anew with MiXCR; each CDR3 protein has one entry. Of 450,000 to 500,000 distinct CDR3 sequences listed, about 10% are singletons. Sequenced material: PBMCs from blood, taken about 6 weeks after vaccination. All receptors derive from a man aged 45 to 65 who received an inactivated influenza vaccine.

This clonotype was seen a handful of times. The chain couples TRBV15 to TRBJ2-1; D unresolved. The germline V gene encodes CDR1 LNHNV and CDR2 YYDKDF (reference sequence). Trimming cost V 3 bases and J 2 bases, with 8 bases left between them. This CDR3 has 14 amino acids. CDR3 bases: TGTGCCACCAGCAGTCGATGGACCTACAATGAGCAGTTCTTC. Amino acids: CATSSRWTYNEQFF.

On this clonotype itself: Since a much larger clone is just one base distant, this may be a read error. The chain carries TRBV12-3 or TRBV12-4 and TRBJ2-1; D unresolved. The CDR3 has 13 residues. V was shortened by 3 bases and J by 14 bases, with 17 bases between the two germline ends. The CDR3 protein is CASSFSHRRNEFF. The CDR3 region has the DNA TGTGCCAGCAGTTTTAGTCACCGCCGAAATGAGTTCTTC.

The sample holds a few counts of this clonotype. This chain joins TRBV29-1 and TRBJ2-4; 8 positions match TRBD1. The CDR3 runs to 11 residues. The V gene's germline CDR1 is SQVTM and CDR2 ANQGSEA. J lost 9 bases, V lost 4 bases, and 2 bases had no gene match. CDR3 DNA: TGCAGCGTTGGGACAGGGACCATTCAGTACTTC. Translating gives CSVGTGTIQYF.

This clonotype has at least ten counts. The chain has TRBV20-1 and TRBJ1-1, with D maybe TRBD1 (6 bases). V lost 3 bases and J 3 bases, leaving 11 bases between the germline ends. CDR3 length: 13 residues. Germline-derived CDR1 and CDR2 are DFQATT and SNEGSKA (reference sequence). This chain's CDR3 is CSASRGPYTEAFF. DNA of the CDR3: TGCAGTGCTAGTCGGGGGCCTTACACTGAAGCTTTCTTT.

The V gene is TRBV3-1, the J gene TRBJ2-7; D might be TRBD2 (6 bases). The CDR3 contains 12 residues. Trimming pared 3 bases from V and 7 bases from J, leaving 10 bases between. Germline V lookup: CDR1 LGHDT, CDR2 YNNKEL (reference sequence). The CDR3 bases are TGTGCCAGCAGCCAGCCGGAGGGGGAGCAGTACTTC. Translation gives CASSQPEGEQYF.

The chain has TRBV7-9 and TRBJ2-1; 7 bases line up with TRBD2. V lost 5 bases, J lost 6 bases, and 10 bases stayed unmatched. The CDR3 loop spans 15 amino acids. Germline assignment: CDR1 SEHNR and CDR2 FQNEAQ (reference sequence). This chain's CDR3 is CASSTDGGGFNEQFF. The CDR3 region has the DNA TGTGCCAGCAGCACCGACGGGGGAGGGTTCAATGAGCAGTTCTTC.

This clonotype came up many times. The rearrangement joins TRBV6-5 to TRBJ2-5, with 9 bases matching TRBD2. Unmatched junction bases numbered 4, after V lost 0 bases and J lost 2 bases. The germline V gene encodes CDR1 MNHEY and CDR2 SVGAGI. The CDR3 runs to 16 residues. CDR3 nucleotides: TGTGCCAGCAGTTACTCCGCCCTAGCGGGACAAGAGACCCAGTACTTC. This codes for CASSYSALAGQETQYF.

This clonotype was counted a few times. The chain is built from TRBV20-1 and TRBJ2-1, with 7 bases identical to TRBD2. Germline CDR1 is DFQATT and CDR2 is SNEGSKA (reference sequence). CDR3 length: 13 residues. J lost 5 bases, V lost 5 bases, and 6 bases had no gene match. The chain's CDR3 is CSADRDYNNEQFF. CDR3 coding DNA: TGCAGTGCTGACCGGGACTATAACAATGAGCAGTTCTTC.

As regards this clonotype: Being one base from a much bigger clone, this may be a read error. CDR3 bases: TGTGCCAGCAGTGAGAACACCGGGGAGCTGTATTTT. Translation gives CASSENTGELYF. The chain joins TRBV25-1 to TRBJ2-2; the D gene is possibly TRBD2 (5 bases). Germline values: CDR1 MGHDK, CDR2 SYGVNS. This CDR3 region has 12 residues.

This clonotype was picked up many times. The V and J genes are TRBV6-2 or TRBV6-3 and TRBJ1-5; 9 bases are shared with TRBD1. Germline CDR1 is MNHEY and CDR2 is SVGEGT. After removal of 6 bases from V and 3 bases from J, the junction contained 6 bases not matched to a gene. The CDR3 has 15 amino acids. The CDR3 DNA reads TGTGCCAGCAGGGGGACAGGGATTAACAATCAGCCCCAGCATTTT. Its protein is CASRGTGINNQPQHF.

This clonotype was seen ten or more times. The rearrangement uses TRBV12-3 or TRBV12-4 and TRBJ2-3; a weak D match, TRBD2 (6 bases). Trimming shortened V by 5 bases and J by 4 bases, and 10 bases separated the two germline ends. The CDR3 spans 13 residues. The CDR3 here is CASSRGEADTQYF. The DNA of the CDR3 is TGTGCCAGCAGTCGCGGGGAAGCAGATACGCAGTATTTT.

This clonotype came up many times. The CDR3 bases are TGTGCCAGCAGGGAAGCGGGTATCTCCTACAATGAGCAGTTCTTC. Protein product: CASREAGISYNEQFF. This chain links TRBV7-2 with TRBJ2-1; D might be TRBD2 (6 bases). CDR1 is SGHTA, CDR2 FQGNSA, per germline. V dropped 6 bases and J dropped 0 bases, with 12 bases sitting between them. There are 15 residues in the CDR3.

This clonotype appeared a few times. The V call is TRBV7-8, the J call TRBJ2-1, with D possibly matching TRBD2 (5 bases). V lost 4 bases and J lost 3, with 16 bases in between. The germline V gene encodes CDR1 SGHVS and CDR2 FQNEAQ. There are 16 residues in the CDR3. The CDR3 DNA follows: TGTGCCAGCAGCTCCCGCCGGGGTTACGGCTACAATGAGCAGTTCTTC. It codes for CASSSRRGYGYNEQFF.

This clonotype was seen a few times. V is TRBV11-2 and J is TRBJ2-1; 9 bases map to TRBD1. Germline V lookup: CDR1 SGHAT, CDR2 FQNNGV. CDR3 length equals 16 residues. J gave up 9 bases and V 1 base, and 10 bases lay outside the gene matches. CDR3 DNA: TGTGCCAGCAGCTTAGGTCGAGGACAGGGGTTAGGTGAGCAGTTCTTC. Residues: CASSLGRGQGLGEQFF.

This clonotype occurred many times. The chain couples TRBV6-1 to TRBJ1-4; D remains ambiguous. The V end lost 4 bases, the J end lost 15 bases, and 9 bases lay between the germline ends. This CDR3 comprises 10 residues. Germline V gives CDR1 MNHNS, CDR2 SASEGT. For the CDR3, the DNA is TGTGCCAGCAGTGGGGTCCTGGTGTTTTTT. Protein product: CASSGVLVFF.

This clonotype appeared a few times. V gene TRBV15 combines with J gene TRBJ2-2; D possibly corresponds to TRBD2 (5 bases). This CDR3 contains 14 residues. Germline V gene data show CDR1 as LNHNV and CDR2 as YYDKDF (reference sequence). V lost 0 bases to trimming and J lost 5 bases, with 7 bases between them. This CDR3 reads CATSRDRTTGELFF. The CDR3 coding sequence is TGTGCCACCAGCAGAGATAGGACTACCGGGGAGCTGTTTTTT.

CDR3 loop: CASSLTGDTEAFF. The DNA for the CDR3 is TGTGCCAGCAGCTTGACAGGGGACACTGAAGCTTTCTTT. The V call is TRBV7-2, the J call TRBJ1-1; 8 bases agree with TRBD1. This CDR3 spans 13 amino acids. Trimming removed 3 bases from V and 3 bases from J; junction bases left unmatched: 0. CDR1 and CDR2 from the germline V gene are SGHTA and FQGNSA. Together with reference TRBV7-2 and TRBJ1-1, the CDR3 gives the full variable domain: GAGVSQSPSNKVTEKGKDVELRCDPISGHTALYWYRQSLGQGLEFLIYFQGNSAPDKSGLPSDRFSAERTGGSVSTLTIQRTQQEDSAVYLCASSLTGDTEAFFGQGTRLTVV.

J is TRBJ2-5 and V is TRBV4-2; no clear D. This CDR3 comprises 14 residues. Germline assignment: CDR1 LGHNA and CDR2 YNFKEQ. The V end lost 0 bases, the J end lost 4 bases, and 9 bases lay between the germline ends. The CDR3 DNA is TGTGCCAGCAGCCAAGATCAAACCGTAGAGACCCAGTACTTC. This encodes CASSQDQTVETQYF.

The chain couples TRBV27 to TRBJ1-2; no reliable D call. Germline V lookup: CDR1 MNHEY, CDR2 SMNVEV (reference sequence). The CDR3 has 13 residues. V dropped 2 bases and J dropped 8 bases, with 12 bases sitting between them. The CDR3 DNA follows: TGTGCCAGCAGTTTAACCCGTCTCGACGGCTACACCTTC. Protein sequence: CASSLTRLDGYTF.